The 7 T cell receptor beta chains below were found in one sample sequenced in a study of PD-1 blockade in mismatch repair-deficient tumors. The protocol was immunoSEQ multiplex PCR, while the TCRdb copy is restricted to in-frame clones and leaves out a portion. Of some 19,000 clones listed, roughly 87% are singletons. Sequenced material: PBMCs, taken 52 weeks after starting pembrolizumab. All receptors come from an adult with mismatch repair-deficient cancer.

This clone has only one observation. The rearrangement links TRBV7-3 to TRBJ1-2; 7 nucleotides agree with TRBD1. V gave up 7 bases and J gave up 3 bases; unmatched junction bases: 8. The CDR3 totals 14 residues. CDR1 is SGHTA and CDR2 is FQGTGA in the germline V gene. CDR3 sequence: CASKTTGTDYGYTF. DNA for the CDR3: TGTGCCAGCAAAACTACGGGGACAGACTATGGCTACACCTTC. Variable domain in full (rest from reference TRBV7-3 and TRBJ1-2): GAGVSQTPSNKVTEKGKYVELRCDPISGHTALYWYRQSLGQGPEFLIYFQGTGAADDSGLPNDRFFAVRPEGSVSTLKIQRTERGDSAVYLCASKTTGTDYGYTFGSGTRLTVV.

This clone was counted only a few times. This chain connects TRBV28 to TRBJ2-7; D is unclear. Looked up from germline, CDR1 is MDHEN and CDR2 is SYDVKM. V was clipped by 2 bases and J by 0 bases, with 8 bases between them. The CDR3 sequence is 14 residues long. CDR3 loop: CASSLVEPSYEQYF. The CDR3 DNA follows: TGTGCCAGCAGTTTAGTGGAGCCCTCCTACGAGCAGTACTTC.

In DNA form, the CDR3 reads TGTGCCAGCAGCGTAGAGGCGCTAGCGGGATCCTACGAGCAGTACTTC. Translation: CASSVEALAGSYEQYF. This chain connects TRBV9 to TRBJ2-7, with 9 nucleotides matching TRBD2. The CDR3 loop spans 16 amino acids. Germline V gives CDR1 SGDLS, CDR2 YYNGEE. The J segment lost 1 base and the V segment lost 0 bases, leaving 5 bases of the junction unmatched.

The chain employs TRBV6-6 and TRBJ1-3; tentatively, D is TRBD1 (5 bases). Germline V gene sequence: CDR1 MNHNY, CDR2 SVGAGI (reference sequence). The CDR3 runs 15 residues. Trimming pared 6 bases from V and 1 base from J, leaving 13 bases between. The CDR3 here is CASRTTSGSGNTIYF. CDR3 coding DNA: TGTGCCAGCAGAACCACCTCAGGGTCTGGAAACACCATATATTTT.

The rearrangement joins TRBV5-1 to TRBJ2-3; the D is unclear. The V and J ends lost 0 bases and 1 base respectively, with 12 bases between them. CDR1 and CDR2 (germline): SGHRS, YFSETQ. The CDR3 has 16 amino acids. The CDR3 region is CASSLGQSLGTDTQYF. The CDR3 DNA reads TGCGCCAGCAGCTTGGGCCAGTCCCTAGGCACAGATACGCAGTATTTT.

The chain has TRBV18 and TRBJ1-2; 8 bases are shared with TRBD1. In germline, CDR1 is KGHSH, CDR2 LQKENI. The CDR3 has 14 amino acids. V lost 6 bases to trimming and J lost 2 bases; unmatched junction nucleotides: 5. CDR3 coding DNA: TGTGCCAGCTCCCGGACAGGGACCAACTATGGCTACACCTTC. Protein: CASSRTGTNYGYTF.

This chain links TRBV9 with TRBJ2-3; the match to TRBD2 covers 11 bases. Per the germline V gene, CDR1 is SGDLS and CDR2 is YYNGEE. This CDR3 region has 15 residues. V was clipped by 4 bases and J by 3 bases; unmatched bases: 4. The CDR3 is CASSMLAGGTDTQYF. The CDR3 nucleotides are TGTGCCAGCAGCATGCTAGCGGGAGGTACAGATACGCAGTATTTT.